This T cell receptor (beta chain) was found in a study of T cells expressing NK-cell markers. Overall study context: One of the eight sequenced donors was seronegative, whereas the other seven were HCMV-seropositive.

Study conclusions and caveats: These clonotypes additionally ranked first within the CD3+CD56-NKG2C+ fraction of a few donors. About six donors carried dominant NKG2C+ clonotypes that made up roughly 1.0-7.0% of their CD8+ T cells.

The CDR3 is made up of 14 amino acids. CDR1 and CDR2 from the germline V gene are SGDLS and YYNGEE. The authors made TCR beta cDNA libraries by 5'RACE template switching. This switching added a universal primer site and UMIs. TCRdb re-called the 5' RACE reads; every CDR3 protein appears as one record, without DNA. This sample's table reports about 21,000 distinct CDR3 sequences. With respect to this clonotype: The target antigen is unknown.

The sample taken for sequencing was blood T cells: a sorted CD56 or NKG2C T cell subset, CD4+ or CD8+ T cells, or bulk PBMC T cells (not recorded which). The chain uses TRBV9 and TRBJ1-2. The receptor's source is a man aged 18-70 years in good health. Here the CDR3 reads CASSVAGSNYGYTF.